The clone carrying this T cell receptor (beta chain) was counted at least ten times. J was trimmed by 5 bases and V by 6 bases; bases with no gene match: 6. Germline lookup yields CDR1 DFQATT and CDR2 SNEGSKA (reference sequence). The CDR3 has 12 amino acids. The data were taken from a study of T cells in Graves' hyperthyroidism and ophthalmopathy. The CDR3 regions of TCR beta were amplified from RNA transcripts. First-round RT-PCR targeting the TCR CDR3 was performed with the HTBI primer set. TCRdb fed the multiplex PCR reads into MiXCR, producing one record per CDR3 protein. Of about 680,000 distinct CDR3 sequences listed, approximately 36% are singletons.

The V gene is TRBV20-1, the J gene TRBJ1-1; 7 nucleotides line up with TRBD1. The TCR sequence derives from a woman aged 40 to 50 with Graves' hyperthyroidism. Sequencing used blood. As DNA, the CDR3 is TGCAGTGCCCCACAGGGGAGGACTGAAGCTTTCTTT. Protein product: CSAPQGRTEAFF.